The following is a T cell receptor beta chain sequence with its context. Its antigen is currently unknown. Only in-frame clones appear in the TCRdb table, and some are missing; sequencing was by immunoSEQ multiplex PCR. The table has more than 400,000 clones, around 92% seen once. Germline V CDR1 and CDR2: SGHVS, FQNEAQ. There are 16 residues in the CDR3. The J segment lost 2 bases and the V segment lost 5 bases, leaving 6 bases of the junction unmatched. Treatment noted: about 20 received Ad26.COV2.S at low or high dose, single or two shots; several received placebo; per-sample allocation not given. Day 63 following the first vaccine or placebo injection was when the samples were taken. Aged 18-55 years, donor was enrolled in Boston in about 2020. The sample is drawn from a study of Ad26.COV2.S vaccination and SARS-CoV-2 variants. Whole-study findings and limits: The TCR-based breadth and depth measures might underestimate overall T cell responses. In vaccinated individuals, spike-specific CD8+ and CD4+ T cell responses reportedly displayed substantial breadth. The study found similar non-spike TCR breadth in vaccine and placebo recipients.

This chain connects TRBV7-8 to TRBJ2-1, with TRBD2 matching over 10 bases. The material sequenced was peripheral blood, taken in a trial of Ad26.COV2.S vaccine versus placebo. The sequence came from a person aged 18-65 years who received the Ad26.COV2.S COVID-19 vaccine or a placebo. The CDR3 DNA follows: TGTGCCAGCAGCCCCAGCGGGGGGGCTCCCTACAATGAGCAGTTCTTC. This codes for CASSPSGGAPYNEQFF.